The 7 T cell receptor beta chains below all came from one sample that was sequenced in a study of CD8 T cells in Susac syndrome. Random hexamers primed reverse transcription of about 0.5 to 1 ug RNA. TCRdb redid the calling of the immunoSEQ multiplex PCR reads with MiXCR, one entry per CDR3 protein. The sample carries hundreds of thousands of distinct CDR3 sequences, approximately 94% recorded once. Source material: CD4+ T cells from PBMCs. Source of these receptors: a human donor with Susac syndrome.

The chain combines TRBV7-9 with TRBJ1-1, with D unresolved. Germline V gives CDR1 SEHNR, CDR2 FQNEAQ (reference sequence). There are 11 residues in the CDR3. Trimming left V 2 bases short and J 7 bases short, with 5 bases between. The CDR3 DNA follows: TGTGCCAGCAGCTTACAAGTTGAAGCTTTCTTT. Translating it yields CASSLQVEAFF.

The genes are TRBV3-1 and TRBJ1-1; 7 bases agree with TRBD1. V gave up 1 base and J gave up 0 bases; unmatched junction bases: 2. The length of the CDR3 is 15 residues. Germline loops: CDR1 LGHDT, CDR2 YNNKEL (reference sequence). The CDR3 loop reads CASSQGTGLNTEAFF. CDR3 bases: TGTGCCAGCAGCCAAGGGACAGGACTGAACACTGAAGCTTTCTTT.

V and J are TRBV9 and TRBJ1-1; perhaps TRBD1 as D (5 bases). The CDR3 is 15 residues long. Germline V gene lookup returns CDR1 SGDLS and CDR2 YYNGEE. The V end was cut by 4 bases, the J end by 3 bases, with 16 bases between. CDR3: CASSPLAGGDTEAFF. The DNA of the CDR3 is TGTGCCAGCAGCCCACTGGCGGGGGGAGACACTGAAGCTTTCTTT.

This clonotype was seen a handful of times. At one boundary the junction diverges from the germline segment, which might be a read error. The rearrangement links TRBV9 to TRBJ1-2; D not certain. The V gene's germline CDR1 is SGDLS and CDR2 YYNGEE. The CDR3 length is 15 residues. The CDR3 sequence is CASSRDQEGTYGYTF. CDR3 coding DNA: TGTGCCAGCAGCAGAGACCAGGAGGGAACCTATGGTTACACCTTC.

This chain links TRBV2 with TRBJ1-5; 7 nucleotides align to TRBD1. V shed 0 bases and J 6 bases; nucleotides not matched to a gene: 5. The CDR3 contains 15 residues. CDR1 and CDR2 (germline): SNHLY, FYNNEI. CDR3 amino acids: CASSEANRGGQPQHF. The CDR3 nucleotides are TGTGCCAGCAGTGAAGCGAACAGGGGAGGTCAGCCCCAGCATTTT.

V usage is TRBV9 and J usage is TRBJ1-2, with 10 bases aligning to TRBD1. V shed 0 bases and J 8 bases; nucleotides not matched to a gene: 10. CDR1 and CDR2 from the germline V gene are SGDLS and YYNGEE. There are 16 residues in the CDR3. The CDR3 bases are TGTGCCAGCAGCGTAGATCCACGGGACAGGGGTTCCGGCTACACCTTC. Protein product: CASSVDPRDRGSGYTF.

The CDR3 DNA reads as TGTGCCAGCAGCGTATTACCGGGACTAGCGCAAGAGACCCAGTACTTC. This translates into CASSVLPGLAQETQYF. J is TRBJ2-5 and V is TRBV9, with 10 bases lining up with TRBD2. The CDR3 spans 16 residues. With 1 base clipped from V and 2 bases from J, the junction kept 5 bases outside the gene matches. Germline V gene lookup returns CDR1 SGDLS and CDR2 YYNGEE.